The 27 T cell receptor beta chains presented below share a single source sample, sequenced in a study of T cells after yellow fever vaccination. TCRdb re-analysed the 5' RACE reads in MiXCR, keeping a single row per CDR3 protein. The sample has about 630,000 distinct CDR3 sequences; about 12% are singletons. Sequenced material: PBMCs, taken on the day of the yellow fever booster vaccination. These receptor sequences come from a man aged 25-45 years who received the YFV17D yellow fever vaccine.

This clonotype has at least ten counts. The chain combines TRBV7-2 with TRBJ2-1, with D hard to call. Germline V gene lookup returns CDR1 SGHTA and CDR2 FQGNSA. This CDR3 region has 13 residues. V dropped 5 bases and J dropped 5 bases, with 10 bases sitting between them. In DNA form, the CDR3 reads TGTGCCAGCAGCCTGGCTCTGAACAATGAGCAGTTCTTC. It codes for CASSLALNNEQFF.

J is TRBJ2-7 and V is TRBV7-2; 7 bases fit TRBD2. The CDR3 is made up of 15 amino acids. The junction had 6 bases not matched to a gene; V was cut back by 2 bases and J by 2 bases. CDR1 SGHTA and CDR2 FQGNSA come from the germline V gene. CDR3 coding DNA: TGTGCCAGCAGCTTATCAAGCGGGGCAGCCTACGAGCAGTACTTC. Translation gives CASSLSSGAAYEQYF.

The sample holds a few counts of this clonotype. Here the CDR3 reads CASSSIPAYEQYF. CDR3 DNA: TGTGCCAGCAGCTCTATCCCGGCCTACGAGCAGTACTTC. The chain is built from TRBV7-9 and TRBJ2-7, with unresolved D. CDR1 is SEHNR and CDR2 is FQNEAQ in the germline V gene (reference sequence). This CDR3 has 13 amino acids. With 4 bases removed from V and 2 bases from J, the gap between germline ends came to 9 bases.

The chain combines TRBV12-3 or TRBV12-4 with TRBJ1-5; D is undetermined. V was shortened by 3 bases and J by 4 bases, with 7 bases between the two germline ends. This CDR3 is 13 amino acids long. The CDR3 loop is CASSFNENQPQHF. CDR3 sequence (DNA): TGTGCCAGCAGTTTTAATGAGAATCAGCCCCAGCATTTT.

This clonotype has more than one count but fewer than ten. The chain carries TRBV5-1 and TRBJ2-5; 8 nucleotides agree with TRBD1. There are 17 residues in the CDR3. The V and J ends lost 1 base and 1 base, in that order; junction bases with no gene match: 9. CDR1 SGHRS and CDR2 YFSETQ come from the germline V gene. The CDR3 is CASSLRDRGSLQETQYF. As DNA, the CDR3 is TGCGCCAGCAGCTTGCGTGACAGGGGCTCCCTCCAAGAGACCCAGTACTTC.

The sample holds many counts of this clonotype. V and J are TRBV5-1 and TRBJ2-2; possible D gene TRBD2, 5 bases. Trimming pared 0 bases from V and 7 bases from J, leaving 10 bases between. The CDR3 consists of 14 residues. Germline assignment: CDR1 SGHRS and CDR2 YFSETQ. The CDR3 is CASSLDLEGGELFF. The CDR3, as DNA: TGCGCCAGCAGCTTGGACCTAGAGGGCGGGGAGCTGTTTTTT.

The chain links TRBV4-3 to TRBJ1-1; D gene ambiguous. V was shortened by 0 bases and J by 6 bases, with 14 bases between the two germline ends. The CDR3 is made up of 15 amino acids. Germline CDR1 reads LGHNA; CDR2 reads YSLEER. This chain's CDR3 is CASSQDLVRVPEAFF. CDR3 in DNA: TGCGCCAGCAGCCAAGATCTAGTGAGGGTTCCTGAAGCTTTCTTT.

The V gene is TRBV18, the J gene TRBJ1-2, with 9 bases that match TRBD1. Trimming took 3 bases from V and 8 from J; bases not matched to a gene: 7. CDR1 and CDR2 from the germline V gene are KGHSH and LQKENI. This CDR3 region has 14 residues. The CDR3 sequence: CASSPSGTGFGYTF. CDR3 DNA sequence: TGTGCCAGCTCACCGTCCGGGACAGGGTTCGGCTACACCTTC. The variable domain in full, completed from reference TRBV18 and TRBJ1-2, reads NAGVMQNPRHLVRRRGQEARLRCSPMKGHSHVYWYRQLPEEGLKFMVYLQKENIIDESGMPKERFSAEFPKEGPSILRIQQVVRGDSAAYFCASSPSGTGFGYTFGSGTRLTVV.

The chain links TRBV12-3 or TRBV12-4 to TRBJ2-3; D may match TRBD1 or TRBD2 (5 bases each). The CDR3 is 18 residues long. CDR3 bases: TGTACCCTCAGTTTAGCGCCATCCACAGGATGGGGGACAGATACGCAGTATTTT. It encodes CTLSLAPSTGWGTDTQYF.

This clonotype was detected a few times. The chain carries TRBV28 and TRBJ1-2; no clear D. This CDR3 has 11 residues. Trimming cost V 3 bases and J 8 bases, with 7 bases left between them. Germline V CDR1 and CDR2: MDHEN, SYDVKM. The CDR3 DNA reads TGTGCCAGCAGTTTTGCGGGCGGCTACACCTTC. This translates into CASSFAGGYTF.

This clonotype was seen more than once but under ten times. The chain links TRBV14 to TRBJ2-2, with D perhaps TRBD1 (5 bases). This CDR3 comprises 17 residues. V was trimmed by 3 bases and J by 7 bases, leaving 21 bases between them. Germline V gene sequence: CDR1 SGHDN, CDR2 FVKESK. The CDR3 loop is CASSHNFAQGKIGELFF. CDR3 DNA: TGTGCCAGCAGCCATAATTTTGCGCAGGGAAAGATCGGGGAGCTGTTTTTT.

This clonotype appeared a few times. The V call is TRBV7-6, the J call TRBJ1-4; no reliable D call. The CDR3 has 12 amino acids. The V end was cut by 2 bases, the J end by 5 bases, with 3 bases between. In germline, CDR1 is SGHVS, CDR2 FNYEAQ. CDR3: CASSLKNEKLFF. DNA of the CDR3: TGTGCCAGCAGCTTAAAGAATGAAAAACTGTTTTTT.

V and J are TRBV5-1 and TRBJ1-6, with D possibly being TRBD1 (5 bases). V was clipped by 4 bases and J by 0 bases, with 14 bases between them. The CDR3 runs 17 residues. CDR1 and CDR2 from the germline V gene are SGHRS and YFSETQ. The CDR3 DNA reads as TGCGCCAGCAGCCCAGACTGCAGGGACTCCTATAATTCACCCCTCCACTTT. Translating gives CASSPDCRDSYNSPLHF.

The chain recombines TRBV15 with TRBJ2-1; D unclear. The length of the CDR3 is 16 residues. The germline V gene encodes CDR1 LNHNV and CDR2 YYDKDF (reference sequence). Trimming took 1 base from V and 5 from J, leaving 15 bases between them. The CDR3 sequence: CATSRVWGSSDNEQFF. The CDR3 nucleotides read TGTGCCACCAGCAGAGTTTGGGGATCCTCAGACAATGAGCAGTTCTTC.

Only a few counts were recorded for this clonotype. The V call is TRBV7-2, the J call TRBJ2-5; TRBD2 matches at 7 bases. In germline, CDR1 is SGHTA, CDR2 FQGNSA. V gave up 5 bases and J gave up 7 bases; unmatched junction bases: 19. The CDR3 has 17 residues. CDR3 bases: TGTGCCAGCAGCCCACCTGGGGGAGGGAATCAAGACGGGACCCAGTACTTC. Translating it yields CASSPPGGGNQDGTQYF.

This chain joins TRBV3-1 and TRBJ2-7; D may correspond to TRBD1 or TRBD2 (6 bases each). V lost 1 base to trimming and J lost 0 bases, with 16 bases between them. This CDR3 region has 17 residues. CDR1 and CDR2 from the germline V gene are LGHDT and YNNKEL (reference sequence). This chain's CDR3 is CASSQGTGGPYSYEQYF. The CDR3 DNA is TGTGCCAGCAGCCAAGGGACCGGGGGCCCGTACTCCTACGAGCAGTACTTC.

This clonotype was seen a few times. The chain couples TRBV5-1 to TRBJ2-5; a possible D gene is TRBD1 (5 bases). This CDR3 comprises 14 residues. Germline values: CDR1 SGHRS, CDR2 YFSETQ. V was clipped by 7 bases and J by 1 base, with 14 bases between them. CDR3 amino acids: CASHFTGLQETQYF. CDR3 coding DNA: TGCGCCAGCCACTTCACAGGTCTCCAAGAGACCCAGTACTTC.

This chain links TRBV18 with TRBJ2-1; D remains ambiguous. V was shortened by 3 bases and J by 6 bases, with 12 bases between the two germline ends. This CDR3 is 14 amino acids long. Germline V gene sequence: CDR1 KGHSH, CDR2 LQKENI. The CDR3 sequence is CASSPPTYSNEQFF. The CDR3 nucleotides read TGTGCCAGCTCACCCCCAACTTACAGCAATGAGCAGTTCTTC.

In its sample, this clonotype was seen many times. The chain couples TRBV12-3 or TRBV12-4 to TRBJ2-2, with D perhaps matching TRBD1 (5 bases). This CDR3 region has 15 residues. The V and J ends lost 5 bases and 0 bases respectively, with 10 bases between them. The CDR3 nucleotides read TGTGCCAGCAGTCTAAGGGGCTCGAACACCGGGGAGCTGTTTTTT. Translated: CASSLRGSNTGELFF.

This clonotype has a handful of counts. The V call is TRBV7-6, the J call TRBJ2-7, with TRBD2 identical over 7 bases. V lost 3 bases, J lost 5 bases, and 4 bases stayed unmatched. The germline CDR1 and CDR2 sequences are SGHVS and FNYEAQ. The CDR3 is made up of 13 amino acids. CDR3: CASSLGTNNEQYF. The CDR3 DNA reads TGTGCCAGCAGCTTGGGGACTAATAACGAGCAGTACTTC. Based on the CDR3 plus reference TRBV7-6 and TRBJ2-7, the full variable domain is GAGVSQSPRYKVTKRGQDVALRCDPISGHVSLYWYRQALGQGPEFLTYFNYEAQQDKSGLPNDRFSAERPEGSISTLTIQRTEQRDSAMYRCASSLGTNNEQYFGPGTRLTVT.

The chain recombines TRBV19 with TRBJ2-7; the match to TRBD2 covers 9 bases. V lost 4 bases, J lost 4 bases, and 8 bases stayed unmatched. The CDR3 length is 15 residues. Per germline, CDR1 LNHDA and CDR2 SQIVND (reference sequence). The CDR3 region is CASSTGLARTYEQYF. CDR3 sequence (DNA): TGTGCCAGTAGTACAGGACTAGCGAGGACGTACGAGCAGTACTTC.

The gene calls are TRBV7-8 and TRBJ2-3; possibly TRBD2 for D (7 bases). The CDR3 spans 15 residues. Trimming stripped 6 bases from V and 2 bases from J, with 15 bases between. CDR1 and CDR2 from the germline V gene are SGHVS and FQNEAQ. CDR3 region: CASRRGGRTTDTQYF. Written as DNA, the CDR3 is TGTGCCAGCAGGAGGGGGGGCAGGACCACAGATACGCAGTATTTT.

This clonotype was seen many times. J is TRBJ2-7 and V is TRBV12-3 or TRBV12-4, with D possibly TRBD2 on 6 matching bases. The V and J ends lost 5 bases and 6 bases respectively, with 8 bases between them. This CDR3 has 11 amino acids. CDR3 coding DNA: TGTGCCAGCAGTCCGGGACTCGAGCAGTACTTC. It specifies CASSPGLEQYF.

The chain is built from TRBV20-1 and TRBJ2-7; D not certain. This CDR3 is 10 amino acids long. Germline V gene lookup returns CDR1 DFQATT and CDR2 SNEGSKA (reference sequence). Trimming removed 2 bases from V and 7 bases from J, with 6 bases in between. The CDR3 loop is CSARSGEQYF. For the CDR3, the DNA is TGCAGTGCTAGATCTGGGGAGCAGTACTTC.

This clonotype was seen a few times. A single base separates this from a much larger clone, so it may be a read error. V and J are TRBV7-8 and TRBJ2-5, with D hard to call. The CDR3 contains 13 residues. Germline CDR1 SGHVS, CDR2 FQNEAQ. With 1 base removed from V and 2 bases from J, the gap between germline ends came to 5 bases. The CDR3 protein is CASSLVHQETQYF. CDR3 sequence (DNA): TGTGCCAGCAGCTTAGTACATCAAGAGACCCAGTACTTC.

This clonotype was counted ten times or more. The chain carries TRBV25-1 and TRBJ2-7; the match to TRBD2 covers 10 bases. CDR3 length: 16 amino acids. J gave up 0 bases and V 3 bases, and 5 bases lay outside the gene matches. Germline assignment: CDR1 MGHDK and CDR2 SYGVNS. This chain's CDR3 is CASSEGGLASSYEQYF. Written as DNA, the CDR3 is TGTGCCAGCAGTGAGGGGGGACTAGCGTCCTCCTACGAGCAGTACTTC.

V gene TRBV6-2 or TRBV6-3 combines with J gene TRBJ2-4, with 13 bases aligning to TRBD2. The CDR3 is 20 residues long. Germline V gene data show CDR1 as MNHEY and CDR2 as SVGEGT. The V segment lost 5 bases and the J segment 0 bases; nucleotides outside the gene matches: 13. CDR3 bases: TGTGCCAGCAGTCACCGGAGTGGGACTAGCGGGATCCCAGCCAAAAACATTCAGTACTTC. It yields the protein CASSHRSGTSGIPAKNIQYF.